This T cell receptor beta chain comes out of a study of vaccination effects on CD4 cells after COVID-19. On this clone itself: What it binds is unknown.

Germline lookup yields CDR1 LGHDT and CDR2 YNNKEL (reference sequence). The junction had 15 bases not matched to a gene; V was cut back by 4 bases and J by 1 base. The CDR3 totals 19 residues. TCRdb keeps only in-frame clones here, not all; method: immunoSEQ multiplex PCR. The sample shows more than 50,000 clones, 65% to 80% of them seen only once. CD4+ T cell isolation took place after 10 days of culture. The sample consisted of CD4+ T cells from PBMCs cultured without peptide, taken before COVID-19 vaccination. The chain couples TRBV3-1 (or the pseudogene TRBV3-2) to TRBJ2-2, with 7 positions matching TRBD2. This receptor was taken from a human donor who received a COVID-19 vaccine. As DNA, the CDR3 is TGTGCCAGCAGCCCCGGGCGGGGGTCCGGGCGGGGGAACACCGGGGAGCTGTTTTTT. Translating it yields CASSPGRGSGRGNTGELFF.